The clone carrying this T cell receptor (beta chain) was seen only once. The data are from a study of T cells in Graves' hyperthyroidism and ophthalmopathy. Clinical symptoms, serum thyroxine and TRAb, thyroid ultrasound and orbital computed tomography were used for the diagnoses. Out of over 7.5 ml of fresh peripheral blood came the PBMCs. The investigators amplified TCR beta CDR3 regions from RNA transcripts. A set of HTBI primers served as the primers for a first-round RT-PCR of the TCR CDR3. TCRdb fed the multiplex PCR reads into MiXCR, producing one record per CDR3 protein. The sample holds fewer than 700,000 distinct CDR3 sequences, more than 15% seen once. Germline loops: CDR1 SGDLS, CDR2 YYNGEE. Trimming stripped 4 bases from V and 7 bases from J, with 15 bases between. This CDR3 has 14 residues.

This sequence originates from a young woman with Graves' ophthalmopathy. Source material: blood. The chain recombines TRBV9 with TRBJ2-1, with D perhaps matching TRBD1 (6 bases). CDR3 residues: CASSQETTGNEQFF. CDR3 DNA sequence: TGTGCCAGCAGCCAGGAAACTACAGGGAATGAGCAGTTCTTC.